This T cell receptor beta chain was identified in a study of cytomegalovirus exposure and HLA in healthy donors. Overall study context: Researchers previously reported finding more than 100 million unique TCR beta sequences from 170 million or so T cells.

This CDR3 has 16 residues. V trimming: 6 bases; J trimming: 3 bases; junction bases outside the gene matches: 9. Per the germline V gene, CDR1 is LNHDA and CDR2 is SQIVND (reference sequence). With 60 Vbeta and 13 Jbeta primers, the PCR was carried out. Data came from immunoSEQ multiplex PCR; TCRdb stores just in-frame clones and leaves some out. Here the sample spans around 110,000 clones, around 72% being singletons. Study-wide findings and caveats: It was assumed in the presence/absence analyses that sequencing depth was roughly uniform across donors. Reportedly, a later analysis found an Asian-associated ancestry cluster had fewer N-insertions than the roughly 700-donor mean.

To note about this clone: No antigen is known for it.

Donors had nominal health at sampling but likely had unrecorded immune exposures. The TCR comes from a woman aged 40 to 49 in good health and CMV-seropositive. Sequencing input: PBMCs. This chain uses TRBV19 with TRBJ2-3; 10 nucleotides align to TRBD1. This chain's CDR3 is CASRPGTGVITDTQYF. CDR3 nucleotide sequence: TGTGCCAGTAGGCCCGGGACAGGGGTTATTACAGATACGCAGTATTTT.